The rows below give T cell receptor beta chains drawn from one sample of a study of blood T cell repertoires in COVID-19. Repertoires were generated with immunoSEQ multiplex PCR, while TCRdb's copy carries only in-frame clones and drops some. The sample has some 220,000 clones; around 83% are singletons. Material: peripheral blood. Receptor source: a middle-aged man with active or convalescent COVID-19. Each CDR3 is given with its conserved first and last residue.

cdr3_aa: CASTVRGWETQYF
j_call: TRBJ2-5
v_call: TRBV11-2
cdr3_length: 13

cdr3_aa: CASSGMDRDHGYTF
j_call: TRBJ1-2
v_call: TRBV27
cdr3_length: 14

cdr3_aa: CASGLDGGRTGELFF
j_call: TRBJ2-2
v_call: TRBV12-5
cdr3_length: 15

cdr3_aa: CASSLGQPSDTQYF
j_call: TRBJ2-3
v_call: TRBV5-1
cdr3_length: 14

cdr3_aa: CASSIGLAGWADTQYF
j_call: TRBJ2-3
v_call: TRBV19
cdr3_length: 16

cdr3_aa: CSALSNTEAFF
j_call: TRBJ1-1
v_call: TRBV20-1
cdr3_length: 11

cdr3_aa: CASSQDEDTQYF
j_call: TRBJ2-3
v_call: TRBV14
cdr3_length: 12

cdr3_aa: CASSSPTGTANYGYTF
j_call: TRBJ1-2
v_call: TRBV5-4
cdr3_length: 16

cdr3_aa: CATSGLWSSSNTGELFF
j_call: TRBJ2-2
v_call: TRBV15
cdr3_length: 17

cdr3_aa: CASTDREMTQYF
j_call: TRBJ2-5
v_call: TRBV27
cdr3_length: 12

cdr3_aa: CASSPARGGPSQETQYF
j_call: TRBJ2-5
v_call: TRBV7-2
cdr3_length: 17

cdr3_aa: CASSPGQGFATNEKLFF
j_call: TRBJ1-4
v_call: TRBV5-1
cdr3_length: 17

cdr3_aa: CASTPGVPSYNEQFF
j_call: TRBJ2-1
v_call: TRBV6-5
cdr3_length: 15

cdr3_aa: CAWSDPSGPYEQYF
j_call: TRBJ2-7
v_call: TRBV30
cdr3_length: 14

cdr3_aa: CASSLGQAMNTEAFF
j_call: TRBJ1-1
v_call: TRBV7-2
cdr3_length: 15

cdr3_aa: CASSQTGGGQGASGYGYTF
j_call: TRBJ1-2
v_call: TRBV4-3
cdr3_length: 19

cdr3_aa: CASSYRPGETQYF
j_call: TRBJ2-5
v_call: TRBV2
cdr3_length: 13

cdr3_aa: CASSYERGGPDTQYF
j_call: TRBJ2-3
v_call: TRBV6-2/TRBV6-3
cdr3_length: 15

cdr3_aa: CASSYAERKTNEKLFF
j_call: TRBJ1-4
v_call: TRBV6-5
cdr3_length: 16

cdr3_aa: CASSLLLSGGYGYTF
j_call: TRBJ1-2
v_call: TRBV11-2
cdr3_length: 15

cdr3_aa: CASSQDDREVVTEAFF
j_call: TRBJ1-1
v_call: TRBV4-3
cdr3_length: 16

cdr3_aa: CASSRGNPGQGYNSPLHF
j_call: TRBJ1-6
v_call: TRBV4-3
cdr3_length: 18

cdr3_aa: CASRGTGGTEAFF
j_call: TRBJ1-1
v_call: TRBV2
cdr3_length: 13

cdr3_aa: CAAALTGRTEAFF
j_call: TRBJ1-1
v_call: TRBV30
cdr3_length: 13

cdr3_aa: CASSSGQSSYNEQFF
j_call: TRBJ2-1
v_call: TRBV7-7
cdr3_length: 15

cdr3_aa: CAPMGGGTEAFF
j_call: TRBJ1-1
v_call: TRBV5-6
cdr3_length: 12

cdr3_aa: CASSLSGRALGETQYF
j_call: TRBJ2-5
v_call: TRBV7-3
cdr3_length: 16

cdr3_aa: CASSPLGGTDTQYF
j_call: TRBJ2-3
v_call: TRBV7-3
cdr3_length: 14

cdr3_aa: CASSGLGTQYF
j_call: TRBJ2-3
v_call: TRBV9
cdr3_length: 11

cdr3_aa: CASSPTDPGNTIYF
j_call: TRBJ1-3
v_call: TRBV5-1
cdr3_length: 14

cdr3_aa: CASSSGGGTGELFF
j_call: TRBJ2-2
v_call: TRBV6-5
cdr3_length: 14

cdr3_aa: CASSFDRAGGTSVKAFF
j_call: TRBJ1-1
v_call: TRBV7-8
cdr3_length: 17

cdr3_aa: CASSPLNDKNIQYF
j_call: TRBJ2-4
v_call: TRBV18
cdr3_length: 14

cdr3_aa: CASSRTPTEGVGGSGYEQYF
j_call: TRBJ2-7
v_call: TRBV4-1
cdr3_length: 20

cdr3_aa: CASSPTRKGAMNTEAFF
j_call: TRBJ1-1
v_call: TRBV19
cdr3_length: 17

cdr3_aa: CASSFSGGDSFNEQFF
j_call: TRBJ2-1
v_call: TRBV5-4
cdr3_length: 16

cdr3_aa: CASSTGGGGKLFF
j_call: TRBJ1-4
v_call: TRBV7-2
cdr3_length: 13

cdr3_aa: CASSQERVLVNTEAFF
j_call: TRBJ1-1
v_call: TRBV4-1
cdr3_length: 16

cdr3_aa: CASKRAGGLNYGYTF
j_call: TRBJ1-2
v_call: TRBV10-2
cdr3_length: 15

cdr3_aa: CASSRQGATNQPQHF
j_call: TRBJ1-5
v_call: TRBV27
cdr3_length: 15

cdr3_aa: CASSFRATGANVLTF
j_call: TRBJ2-6
v_call: TRBV27
cdr3_length: 15